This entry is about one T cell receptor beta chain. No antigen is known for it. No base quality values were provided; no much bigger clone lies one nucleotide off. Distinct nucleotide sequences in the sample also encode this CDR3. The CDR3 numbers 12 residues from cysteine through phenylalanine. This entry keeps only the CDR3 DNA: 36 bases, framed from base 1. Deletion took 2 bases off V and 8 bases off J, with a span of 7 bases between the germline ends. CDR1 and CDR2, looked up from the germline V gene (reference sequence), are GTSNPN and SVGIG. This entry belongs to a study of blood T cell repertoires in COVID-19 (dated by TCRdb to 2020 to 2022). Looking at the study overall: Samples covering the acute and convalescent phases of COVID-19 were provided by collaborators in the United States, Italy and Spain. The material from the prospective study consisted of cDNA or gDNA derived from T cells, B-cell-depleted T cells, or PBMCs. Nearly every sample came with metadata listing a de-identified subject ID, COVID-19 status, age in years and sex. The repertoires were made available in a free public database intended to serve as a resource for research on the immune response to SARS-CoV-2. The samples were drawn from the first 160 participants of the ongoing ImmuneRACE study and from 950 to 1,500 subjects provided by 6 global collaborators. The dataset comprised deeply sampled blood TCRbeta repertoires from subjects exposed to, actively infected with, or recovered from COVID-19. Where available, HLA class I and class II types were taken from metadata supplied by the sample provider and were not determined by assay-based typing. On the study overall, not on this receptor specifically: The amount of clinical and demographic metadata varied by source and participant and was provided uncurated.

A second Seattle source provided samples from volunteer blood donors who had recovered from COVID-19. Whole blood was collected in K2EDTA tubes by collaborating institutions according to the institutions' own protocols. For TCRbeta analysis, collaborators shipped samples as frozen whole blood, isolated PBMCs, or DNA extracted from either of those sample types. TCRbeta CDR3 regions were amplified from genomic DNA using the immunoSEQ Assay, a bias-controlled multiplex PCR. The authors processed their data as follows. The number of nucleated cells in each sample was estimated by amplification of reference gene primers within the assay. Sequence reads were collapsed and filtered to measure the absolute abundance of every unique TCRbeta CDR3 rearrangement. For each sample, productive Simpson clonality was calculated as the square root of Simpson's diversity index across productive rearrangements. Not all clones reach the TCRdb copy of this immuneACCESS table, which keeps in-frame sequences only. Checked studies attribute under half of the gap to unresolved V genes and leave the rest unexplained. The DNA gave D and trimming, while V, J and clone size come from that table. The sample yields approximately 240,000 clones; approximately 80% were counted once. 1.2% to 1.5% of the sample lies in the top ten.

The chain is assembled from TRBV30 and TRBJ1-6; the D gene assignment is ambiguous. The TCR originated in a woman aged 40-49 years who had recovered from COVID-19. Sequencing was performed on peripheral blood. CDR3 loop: CAWSRLDSPLHF. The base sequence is TGTGCCTGGAGTCGGCTAGATTCACCCCTCCACTTT.